This T cell receptor (beta chain) was sequenced in a study of T cells expressing NK-cell markers. Study-level background: It was sorted CD3+CD56+NKG2C+, CD3+CD56+NKG2C- and CD3+CD56-NKG2C+ T cells that supplied the TCR beta repertoires. HCMV seropositivity marked most of the eight sequenced donors; one was seronegative.

Looked up from germline, CDR1 is SGDLS and CDR2 is YYNGEE. This CDR3 is built from 15 residues. Whole-study results and caveats: In about six donors, dominant CD3+CD56+NKG2C+ clones formed about 1.0-7.0% of CD8+ cells. In several donors, these clonotypes also led the CD3+CD56-NKG2C+ fraction.

Comments on this clonotype: Its antigen is currently unknown.

Using the 5' RACE reads, TCRdb records one entry per CDR3 protein without DNA. With about 160,000 distinct CDR3 sequences in the sample, the ten largest clones hold 20% to 25%. The origin of this receptor is a man aged 18-69 years in good health. The material sequenced was blood T cells: a sorted CD56 or NKG2C T cell subset, CD4+ or CD8+ T cells, or bulk PBMC T cells (not recorded which). The V and J genes are TRBV9 and TRBJ2-1; TCRdb's assignment of TRBD2 cannot be checked, as there is no DNA. The CDR3 sequence is CASSSAGTSGTEQFF.